The 12 T cell receptor beta chains listed next were all sequenced from one sample in a study of T cell responses to AZD1222 COVID-19 vaccine. Only in-frame clones appear in the TCRdb table, and some are missing; sequencing was by immunoSEQ multiplex PCR. The table has almost 70,000 clones, roughly 85% seen once. The sequencing here drew on peripheral blood, taken 28 days after the second AZD1222 dose. These receptors were obtained from an adult who received the AZD1222 COVID-19 vaccine.

The V gene is TRBV6-5, the J gene TRBJ2-7; 8 positions match TRBD2. J lost 4 bases, V lost 5 bases, and 4 bases had no gene match. Germline loops: CDR1 MNHEY, CDR2 SVGAGI. The CDR3 contains 13 residues. DNA for the CDR3: TGTGCCAGCAGTCCGGGGGGGGAATACGAGCAGTACTTC. Translating it yields CASSPGGEYEQYF.

The rearrangement joins TRBV12-3 or TRBV12-4 to TRBJ2-1; a weak D match, TRBD2 (5 bases). The CDR3 loop spans 13 amino acids. The ends were cut back, 6 bases at V and 6 bases at J, with 12 bases in the middle. The CDR3 region is CASRPSQSNEQFF. As DNA, the CDR3 is TGTGCCAGCAGGCCTAGCCAGTCCAATGAGCAGTTCTTC.

The chain links TRBV7-2 to TRBJ1-4, with D possibly matching TRBD1 (5 bases). CDR3 length equals 14 residues. V lost 3 bases and J 7 bases, leaving 12 bases between the germline ends. Germline CDR1 and CDR2: SGHTA and FQGNSA. In nucleotides, the CDR3 is TGTGCCAGCAGCTTGCAGGGAGTTAGTGAAAAACTGTTTTTT. Protein sequence: CASSLQGVSEKLFF.

This chain connects TRBV19 to TRBJ1-4; possibly TRBD1 for D (6 bases). The V end lost 7 bases, the J end lost 3 bases, and 15 bases lay between the germline ends. Germline assignment: CDR1 LNHDA and CDR2 SQIVND (reference sequence). The CDR3 has 15 amino acids. Here the CDR3 reads CASKAWDTANEKLFF. The CDR3 bases are TGTGCCAGTAAGGCCTGGGACACGGCTAATGAAAAACTGTTTTTT.

The chain combines TRBV18 with TRBJ1-5, with D maybe TRBD1 (5 bases). Per the germline V gene, CDR1 is KGHSH and CDR2 is LQKENI. CDR3 size: 17 residues. The V end lost 1 base, the J end lost 4 bases, and 17 bases lay between the germline ends. This CDR3 is CASSPRGKAKGNQPQHF. CDR3 coding DNA: TGTGCCAGCTCACCACGGGGGAAGGCTAAGGGAAATCAGCCCCAGCATTTT.

The CDR3 DNA reads as TGTGCCAGTCGAAACCACAGGAGCTCCTATAATTCACCCCTCCACTTT. Translating it yields CASRNHRSSYNSPLHF. The chain combines TRBV19 with TRBJ1-6, with D maybe TRBD1 (5 bases). The CDR3 has 16 residues. V was clipped by 8 bases and J by 0 bases, with 14 bases between them. In germline, CDR1 is LNHDA, CDR2 SQIVND (reference sequence).

The chain employs TRBV9 and TRBJ2-2, with D unclear. The CDR3 is made up of 12 amino acids. Germline V gene data show CDR1 as SGDLS and CDR2 as YYNGEE. V lost 0 bases and J 8 bases, leaving 5 bases between the germline ends. This CDR3 is CASSVGWGELFF. CDR3 in DNA: TGTGCCAGCAGCGTAGGTTGGGGGGAGCTGTTTTTT.

This chain links TRBV7-9 with TRBJ2-7; tentative D call: TRBD1 (6 bases). Germline-derived CDR1 and CDR2 are SEHNR and FQNEAQ (reference sequence). The CDR3 runs to 15 residues. V was shortened by 1 base and J by 4 bases, with 14 bases between the two germline ends. The CDR3 bases are TGTGCCAGCAGCTTAGGGGACACCGGGATTTACGAGCAGTACTTC. Translating gives CASSLGDTGIYEQYF.

This sequence joins TRBV4-1 and TRBJ2-5, with 9 bases fitting TRBD2. After removal of 3 bases from V and 2 bases from J, the junction contained 7 bases not matched to a gene. The V gene's germline CDR1 is MGHRA and CDR2 YSYEKL. This CDR3 is built from 16 residues. The CDR3 nucleotides are TGCGCCAGCAGCCATGATAGCGGGAGTTCGCAAGAGACCCAGTACTTC. Translated, it gives CASSHDSGSSQETQYF.

The chain joins TRBV11-1 to TRBJ2-7; either TRBD1 or TRBD2 may fit D (7 bases each). V dropped 0 bases and J dropped 2 bases, with 11 bases sitting between them. The CDR3 loop spans 15 amino acids. CDR1 and CDR2 (germline): SGHAT, FQDESV (reference sequence). CDR3 protein: CASSLAQGGTYEQYF. CDR3 nucleotide sequence: TGTGCCAGCAGCTTAGCCCAGGGGGGGACCTACGAGCAGTACTTC.

This clone was seen just once. The chain couples TRBV5-5 to TRBJ1-2; 9 positions agree with TRBD1. With 4 bases clipped from V and 4 bases from J, the junction kept 8 bases outside the gene matches. Germline V gives CDR1 SGHKS, CDR2 YYEKEE (reference sequence). CDR3 size: 15 residues. The chain's CDR3 is CASSQAGTGFYGYTF. The CDR3 DNA reads as TGTGCCAGCAGCCAAGCCGGGACAGGGTTCTATGGCTACACCTTC.

This chain links TRBV19 with TRBJ1-1; D is possibly TRBD1 (6 bases). With 4 bases removed from V and 1 base from J, the gap between germline ends came to 16 bases. This CDR3 comprises 16 residues. Germline CDR1 is LNHDA and CDR2 is SQIVND (reference sequence). In DNA, the CDR3 is TGTGCCAGTAGTACGACAGGAGGTCATAGGAACACTGAAGCTTTCTTT. Translated: CASSTTGGHRNTEAFF.